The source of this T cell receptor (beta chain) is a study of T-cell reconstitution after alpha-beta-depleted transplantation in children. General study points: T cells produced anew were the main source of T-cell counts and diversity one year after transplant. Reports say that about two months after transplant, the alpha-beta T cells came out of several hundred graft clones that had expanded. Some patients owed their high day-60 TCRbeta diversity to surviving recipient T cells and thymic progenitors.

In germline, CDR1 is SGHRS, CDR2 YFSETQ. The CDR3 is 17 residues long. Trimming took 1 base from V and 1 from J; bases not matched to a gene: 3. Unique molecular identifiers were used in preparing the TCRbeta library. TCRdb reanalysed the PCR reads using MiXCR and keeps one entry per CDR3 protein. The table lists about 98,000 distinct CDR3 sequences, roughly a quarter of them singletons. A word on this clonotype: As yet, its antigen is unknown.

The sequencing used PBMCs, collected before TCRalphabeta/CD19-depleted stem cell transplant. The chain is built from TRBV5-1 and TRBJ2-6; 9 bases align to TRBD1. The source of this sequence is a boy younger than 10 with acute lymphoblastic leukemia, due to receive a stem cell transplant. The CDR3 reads CASSLRDRDSGANVLTF. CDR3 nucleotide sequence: TGCGCCAGCAGCTTGAGGGACAGGGATTCTGGGGCCAACGTCCTGACTTTC.